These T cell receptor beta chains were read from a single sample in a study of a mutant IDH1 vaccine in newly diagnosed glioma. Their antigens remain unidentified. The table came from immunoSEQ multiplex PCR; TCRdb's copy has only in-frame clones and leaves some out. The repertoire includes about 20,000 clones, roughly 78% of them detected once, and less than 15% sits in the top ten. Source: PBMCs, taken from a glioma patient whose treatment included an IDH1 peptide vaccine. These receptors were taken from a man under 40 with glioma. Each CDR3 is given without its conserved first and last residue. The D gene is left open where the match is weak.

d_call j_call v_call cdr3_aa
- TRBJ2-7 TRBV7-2 ASSLGRAADLYEQY
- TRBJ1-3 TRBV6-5 ASSKTRGNTIY
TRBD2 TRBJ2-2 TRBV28 ASRGLADINTGELF
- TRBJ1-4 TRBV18 ASSPQGPGNEKLF
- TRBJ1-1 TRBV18 ASSPGRETGTEAF
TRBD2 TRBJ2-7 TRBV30 AWSASGTSLWEQY
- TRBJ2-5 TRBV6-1 ASSVDRAGGTQY
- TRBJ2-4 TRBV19 ASSRDLKNIQY
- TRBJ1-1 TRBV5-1 ASSLDIRNTEAF
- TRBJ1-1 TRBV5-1 ASRVGVGGTEAF
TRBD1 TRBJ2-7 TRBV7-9 ASSFPGTGESVYEQY
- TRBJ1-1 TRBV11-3 ASSFRAF
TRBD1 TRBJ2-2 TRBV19 ASSPLGQIVTGELF
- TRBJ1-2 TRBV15 ATSRDRANYGYT
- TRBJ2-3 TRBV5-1 ASSLRQRQATTDTQY
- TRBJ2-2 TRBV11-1 AIPIRGTGELF
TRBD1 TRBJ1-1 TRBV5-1 ASSFGTGNTEAF
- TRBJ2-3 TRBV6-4 ASSIITGMNTDTQY
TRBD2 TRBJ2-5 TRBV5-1 ASSLRTSEETQY
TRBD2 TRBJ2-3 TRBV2 ASSETSGGTDTQY
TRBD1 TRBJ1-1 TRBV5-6 ASSLNIPRRTGKTEAF
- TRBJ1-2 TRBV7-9 ASSSQKLYGYT
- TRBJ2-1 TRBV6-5 ASSYAASSYNEQF
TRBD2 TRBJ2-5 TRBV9 ASSPGLAGGRETQY
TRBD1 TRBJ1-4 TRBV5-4 ASSHRDRGNEKLF
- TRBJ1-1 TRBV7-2 ASSLSNIPTGFNTEAF
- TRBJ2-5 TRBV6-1 ASSGTLQETQY
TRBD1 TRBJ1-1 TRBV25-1 ASSRGQGAF
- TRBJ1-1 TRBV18 ASSSRGDEAF
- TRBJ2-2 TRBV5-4 ASSLKQQGPTGELF
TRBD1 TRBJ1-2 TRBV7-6 ASSPRAGGDLGYT
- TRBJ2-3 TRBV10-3 AISDRGDTQY
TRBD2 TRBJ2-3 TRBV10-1 ASNGNREDGRGDTQY
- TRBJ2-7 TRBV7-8 ASSLADSGYEQY
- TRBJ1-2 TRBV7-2 ASSLSLFYGYT
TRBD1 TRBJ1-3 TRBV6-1 ASSEWGDRSYSGNTIY
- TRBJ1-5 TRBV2 ATLRDLDNQPQH
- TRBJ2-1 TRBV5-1 ASSLAGRHFYNEQF
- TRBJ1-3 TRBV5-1 ASSPKGRALSGNTIY
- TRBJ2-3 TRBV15 ATSYAQDTQY
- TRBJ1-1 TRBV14 ASSHPPGLRTVNTEAF
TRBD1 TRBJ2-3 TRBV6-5 ASSVGQGGDTQY
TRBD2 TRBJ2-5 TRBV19 ATSTGLAGTETQY
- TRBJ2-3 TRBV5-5 ASSPRGRGTDTQY
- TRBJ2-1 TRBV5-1 ASSFPDNEQF
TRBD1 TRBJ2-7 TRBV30 AWSSDRGQRAKQY
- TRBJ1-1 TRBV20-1 SASKNTEAF